These T cell receptor beta chains were read from a single sample in a study of T cells in Graves' hyperthyroidism and ophthalmopathy. One entry per CDR3 protein results from TCRdb running MiXCR on the multiplex PCR reads. This sample has about 460,000 distinct CDR3 sequences, with approximately 22% found just once. The sequenced sample was blood. These receptors all come from a woman between 70 and 85 years old with Graves' ophthalmopathy. Both conserved end residues are part of each CDR3. A D gene is named only where the DNA matches it firmly. A row's size may be missing; if present it is once, few, many or a size class.

v_call: TRBV18; d_call: -; clone_size: -; j_call: TRBJ1-3; cdr3_nt: TGTGCCAGCTCACCACAGCCAGCTGGAAACACCATATATTTT; cdr3_aa: CASSPQPAGNTIYF
v_call: TRBV12-3/TRBV12-4; d_call: -; clone_size: few; j_call: TRBJ2-3; cdr3_nt: TGTGCCAGCCCCCTGAGGCAGGGGAAATTCACAGATACGCAGTATTTT; cdr3_aa: CASPLRQGKFTDTQYF
v_call: TRBV20-1; d_call: TRBD2; clone_size: few; j_call: TRBJ2-3; cdr3_nt: TGCAGTGCAAATGGACTAGCGGAGGGCACAGATACGCAGTATTTT; cdr3_aa: CSANGLAEGTDTQYF
v_call: TRBV5-1; d_call: -; clone_size: many; j_call: TRBJ2-1; cdr3_nt: TGCGCCAGCAGCCTACAGGGTAACGGCAATGAGCAGTTCTTC; cdr3_aa: CASSLQGNGNEQFF
v_call: TRBV30; d_call: -; clone_size: many; j_call: TRBJ1-1; cdr3_nt: TGTGCCTGGAGTACTTTTAACACTGAAGCTTTCTTT; cdr3_aa: CAWSTFNTEAFF
v_call: TRBV9; d_call: -; clone_size: -; j_call: TRBJ2-5; cdr3_nt: TGTGCCAGCAGCGTAGCTACTAACCACCAAGAGACCCAGTACTTC; cdr3_aa: CASSVATNHQETQYF
v_call: TRBV4-3; d_call: -; clone_size: -; j_call: TRBJ1-1; cdr3_nt: TGCGCCAGCAGCGTGATCTTAGACACTGAAGCTTTCTTT; cdr3_aa: CASSVILDTEAFF
v_call: TRBV6-2/TRBV6-3; d_call: TRBD2; clone_size: many; j_call: TRBJ2-3; cdr3_nt: TGTGCCAGCGGGAGTATAGCGGGAGGGCCCCGAAGCACAGATACGCAGTATTTT; cdr3_aa: CASGSIAGGPRSTDTQYF
v_call: TRBV28; d_call: TRBD1; clone_size: -; j_call: TRBJ1-4; cdr3_nt: TGTGCCAGCAGTTTAACAGGGGAATATGAAAAACTGTTTTTT; cdr3_aa: CASSLTGEYEKLFF
v_call: TRBV5-1; d_call: -; clone_size: -; j_call: TRBJ1-1; cdr3_nt: TGCGCCAGCAGCTTTGGGGGCGCCACTGAAGCTTTCTTT; cdr3_aa: CASSFGGATEAFF
v_call: TRBV6-2/TRBV6-3; d_call: -; clone_size: many; j_call: TRBJ2-5; cdr3_nt: TGTGCCAGCAGTCCCGTCGACATTCCGGAGACCCAGTACTTC; cdr3_aa: CASSPVDIPETQYF
v_call: TRBV6-1; d_call: TRBD1; clone_size: many; j_call: TRBJ1-5; cdr3_nt: TGTGCCAGCAGTTACCCGGGGACAGGGAATGGGATAAGCCAGCCCCAGCATTTT; cdr3_aa: CASSYPGTGNGISQPQHF
v_call: TRBV28; d_call: TRBD2; clone_size: many; j_call: TRBJ2-7; cdr3_nt: TGTGCCAGCAGTTTAACTAGCGGGAAAAACTCCTACGAGCAGTACTTC; cdr3_aa: CASSLTSGKNSYEQYF
v_call: TRBV11-2; d_call: -; clone_size: many; j_call: TRBJ2-5; cdr3_nt: TGTGCCAGCAGCTTAGACCCGGTCGGGGAGACCCAGTACTTC; cdr3_aa: CASSLDPVGETQYF
v_call: TRBV10-3; d_call: -; clone_size: -; j_call: TRBJ2-2; cdr3_nt: TGTGCCATCAGTGATTGGGGGAACACCGGGGAGCTGTTTTTT; cdr3_aa: CAISDWGNTGELFF
v_call: TRBV12-3/TRBV12-4; d_call: TRBD2; clone_size: many; j_call: TRBJ2-3; cdr3_nt: TGTGCCAGCCCTCCAAGACTAGCGGGAAGCACAGATACGCAGTATTTT; cdr3_aa: CASPPRLAGSTDTQYF
v_call: TRBV20-1; d_call: -; clone_size: few; j_call: TRBJ2-7; cdr3_nt: TGCAGCCCTGCTAGTTATCGCGGAACCTACGAGCAGTACTTC; cdr3_aa: CSPASYRGTYEQYF
v_call: TRBV16; d_call: -; clone_size: -; j_call: TRBJ1-6; cdr3_nt: TGTGCCAGCCGTACACGCGGGGATAATTCACCCCTCCACTTT; cdr3_aa: CASRTRGDNSPLHF
v_call: TRBV7-2; d_call: -; clone_size: many; j_call: TRBJ1-5; cdr3_nt: TGTGCCAGCAGCGTTAACAATCAGCCCCAGCATTTT; cdr3_aa: CASSVNNQPQHF
v_call: TRBV18; d_call: -; clone_size: -; j_call: TRBJ1-2; cdr3_nt: TGTGCCAGCTCACGACGACAGGAGATAAGTGGCTACACCTTC; cdr3_aa: CASSRRQEISGYTF
v_call: TRBV15; d_call: -; clone_size: few; j_call: TRBJ2-7; cdr3_nt: TGTGCCACCAGCAGGGGAGAAAGGAGATTGAGCGAGCAGTACTTC; cdr3_aa: CATSRGERRLSEQYF
v_call: TRBV7-9; d_call: -; clone_size: many; j_call: TRBJ1-1; cdr3_nt: TGTGCCAGCAGCTTAGCCAGTAGGTGGAGGGACACTGAAGCTTTCTTT; cdr3_aa: CASSLASRWRDTEAFF
v_call: TRBV20-1; d_call: TRBD1; clone_size: few; j_call: TRBJ1-5; cdr3_nt: TGCAGTGCTAGAGGCTGGGACAGGGACCGCAATCAGCCCCAGCATTTT; cdr3_aa: CSARGWDRDRNQPQHF
v_call: TRBV5-1; d_call: -; clone_size: -; j_call: TRBJ1-5; cdr3_nt: TGCGCCAGCAGCTTGGGACCCGCGGATCAGCCCCAGCATTTT; cdr3_aa: CASSLGPADQPQHF
v_call: TRBV12-3/TRBV12-4; d_call: -; clone_size: few; j_call: TRBJ2-2; cdr3_nt: TGTGCCAGCAGTTTAGCGCGGGCAGGAACGAACACCGGGGAGCTGTTTTTT; cdr3_aa: CASSLARAGTNTGELFF
v_call: TRBV7-6; d_call: -; clone_size: -; j_call: TRBJ2-2; cdr3_nt: TGTGCCAGCGGCAGGGATGTGCACACCGGGGAGCTGTTTTTT; cdr3_aa: CASGRDVHTGELFF
v_call: TRBV2; d_call: -; clone_size: many; j_call: TRBJ1-4; cdr3_nt: TGTGCCAGCAGTGAATCGATGGGAGTAAGGGAAAAACTGTTTTTT; cdr3_aa: CASSESMGVREKLFF
v_call: TRBV12-3/TRBV12-4; d_call: TRBD1; clone_size: few; j_call: TRBJ1-4; cdr3_nt: TGTGCCAGCAGTTTGACCCCTTGGGCAGGGGGCAATGAAAAACTGTTTTTT; cdr3_aa: CASSLTPWAGGNEKLFF
v_call: TRBV7-8; d_call: -; clone_size: many; j_call: TRBJ2-4; cdr3_nt: TGTGCCAGCAGCCCCCGGGTGGGGAGTGCCAAAAACATTCAGTACTTC; cdr3_aa: CASSPRVGSAKNIQYF
v_call: TRBV20-1; d_call: -; clone_size: few; j_call: TRBJ1-5; cdr3_nt: TGCAGTGCACGTAGCAGGGGATCTCAGCCCCAGCATTTT; cdr3_aa: CSARSRGSQPQHF
v_call: TRBV2; d_call: -; clone_size: many; j_call: TRBJ1-1; cdr3_nt: TGTGCCAGCAGCGTTTTGAACACTGAAGCTTTCTTT; cdr3_aa: CASSVLNTEAFF
v_call: TRBV5-4; d_call: -; clone_size: -; j_call: TRBJ2-1; cdr3_nt: TGTGCCAGCAGCACCGACTCGTACAATGAGCAGTTCTTC; cdr3_aa: CASSTDSYNEQFF
v_call: TRBV9; d_call: TRBD2; clone_size: -; j_call: TRBJ2-2; cdr3_nt: TGTGCCAGCAGCCCGACGGGAGGGGGCGGGGAGCTGTTTTTT; cdr3_aa: CASSPTGGGGELFF
v_call: TRBV29-1; d_call: TRBD1; clone_size: many; j_call: TRBJ2-7; cdr3_nt: TGCAGCGTCAGGACAGGGGTTTATTACGAGCAGTACTTC; cdr3_aa: CSVRTGVYYEQYF
v_call: TRBV30; d_call: TRBD1; clone_size: -; j_call: TRBJ1-2; cdr3_nt: TGTGCCTGGGACGGGACAGGAATAAGAACCTTC; cdr3_aa: CAWDGTGIRTF
v_call: TRBV6-2/TRBV6-3; d_call: TRBD1; clone_size: few; j_call: TRBJ2-2; cdr3_nt: TGTGCCAGCAGTTACTCGCAGGGGGCGAACACCGGGGAGCTGTTTTTT; cdr3_aa: CASSYSQGANTGELFF
v_call: TRBV18; d_call: -; clone_size: -; j_call: TRBJ1-2; cdr3_nt: TGTGCCAGCTCACCACTCCGTGAAGGTTCTAACTATGGCTACACCTTC; cdr3_aa: CASSPLREGSNYGYTF
v_call: TRBV14; d_call: -; clone_size: -; j_call: TRBJ2-3; cdr3_nt: TGTGCCAGCAGCCAAGGCGGTCCTTACACAGATACGCAGTATTTT; cdr3_aa: CASSQGGPYTDTQYF
v_call: TRBV5-5; d_call: -; clone_size: many; j_call: TRBJ2-5; cdr3_nt: TGTGCCAGCAGCTCCGGGGCAAACCAAGAGACCCAGTACTTC; cdr3_aa: CASSSGANQETQYF
v_call: TRBV7-3; d_call: TRBD2; clone_size: many; j_call: TRBJ2-1; cdr3_nt: TGTGCCAGCAGCTATAGCGGGAGAGACGAGCAGTTCTTC; cdr3_aa: CASSYSGRDEQFF
v_call: TRBV11-3; d_call: -; clone_size: few; j_call: TRBJ2-3; cdr3_nt: TGTGCCAGCAGCTTCGGAACCCAGAGCACAGATACGCAGTATTTT; cdr3_aa: CASSFGTQSTDTQYF
v_call: TRBV20-1; d_call: TRBD2; clone_size: -; j_call: TRBJ2-5; cdr3_nt: TGCAGTGCTAGAAATGGCGGGCGGGAGGAAGAGACCCAGTACTTC; cdr3_aa: CSARNGGREEETQYF
v_call: TRBV20-1; d_call: TRBD2; clone_size: once; j_call: TRBJ2-7; cdr3_nt: TGCAGTGCGATTGGGGGGGATTCAGGCTACGAGCAGTACTTC; cdr3_aa: CSAIGGDSGYEQYF
v_call: TRBV11-2; d_call: TRBD2; clone_size: few; j_call: TRBJ2-1; cdr3_nt: TGTGCCAGCAGCCCGGCGGGAGGGCCGGGAAATGAGCAGTTCTTC; cdr3_aa: CASSPAGGPGNEQFF
v_call: TRBV7-9; d_call: TRBD1; clone_size: few; j_call: TRBJ1-2; cdr3_nt: TGTGCCAGCAGCTCGGGACAGCACTATGGCTACACCTTC; cdr3_aa: CASSSGQHYGYTF
v_call: TRBV6-2/TRBV6-3; d_call: -; clone_size: few; j_call: TRBJ2-7; cdr3_nt: TGTGCCAGCAGTTACTCGTCGGGCGCGCTCTCCTACGAGCAGTACTTC; cdr3_aa: CASSYSSGALSYEQYF
v_call: TRBV11-1; d_call: -; clone_size: many; j_call: TRBJ2-7; cdr3_nt: TGTGCCAGCAGCTTAGGCACCGGCGAGCAGTACTTC; cdr3_aa: CASSLGTGEQYF